The 24 T cell receptor beta chains listed next were all sequenced from one sample in a study of control samples from healthy donors and cancer patients. Assay used: immunoSEQ multiplex PCR; TCRdb lists only in-frame clones, some missing. The sample carries some 65,000 clones, roughly 82% recorded once. Sequenced material: PBMCs. The source of these receptors is a woman in her forties or fifties with lung cancer.

This chain connects TRBV4-1 to TRBJ2-5; 11 bases align to TRBD1. This CDR3 has 17 amino acids. Germline V gene sequence: CDR1 MGHRA, CDR2 YSYEKL. The V gene end was trimmed by 4 bases and the J gene end by 7 bases; junction bases not matched to a gene: 14. The CDR3: CASSRQDGTGGWGTQYF. The CDR3 DNA reads TGCGCCAGCAGCCGCCAGGACGGGACAGGGGGTTGGGGGACCCAGTACTTC.

This chain joins TRBV6-6 and TRBJ2-2; TRBD2 agrees at 7 bases. The V segment lost 11 bases and the J segment 0 bases; nucleotides outside the gene matches: 12. The germline gives CDR1 MNHNY, CDR2 SVGAGI (reference sequence). This CDR3 is 16 amino acids long. The CDR3 protein is CARRAGGGTNTGELFF. As DNA, the CDR3 is TGTGCCCGCCGGGCTGGGGGGGGAACGAACACCGGGGAGCTGTTTTTT.

This clone was seen more than once but under ten times. This chain connects TRBV5-1 to TRBJ2-5; the D is unclear. The CDR3 extends over 14 amino acids. Germline loops: CDR1 SGHRS, CDR2 YFSETQ. The V end was cut by 4 bases, the J end by 2 bases, with 12 bases between. The chain's CDR3 is CASSRSDGQETQYF. The CDR3 DNA sequence: TGCGCCAGCAGCAGATCCGACGGACAAGAGACCCAGTACTTC.

This clone was observed a few times. The chain is built from TRBV7-2 and TRBJ1-2; TRBD1 agrees at 9 bases. V shed 4 bases and J 6 bases; nucleotides not matched to a gene: 6. Germline V CDR1 and CDR2: SGHTA, FQGNSA. The CDR3 consists of 14 residues. CDR3 nucleotide sequence: TGTGCCAGCAGCTCCCGGGACAGGGTGAATGGCTACACCTTC. It specifies CASSSRDRVNGYTF.

This clone was found many times. The gene calls are TRBV5-4 and TRBJ2-5; 9 positions match TRBD1. CDR1 and CDR2 from the germline V gene are SGHNT and YYREEE (reference sequence). The CDR3 has 17 residues. Trimming cost V 2 bases and J 5 bases; bases outside gene matches: 13. The CDR3 loop is CASSFGGDRVGSETQYF. CDR3 sequence (DNA): TGTGCCAGCAGCTTCGGCGGGGACAGGGTAGGATCGGAGACCCAGTACTTC. Complete variable domain (other parts from reference TRBV5-4 and TRBJ2-5): ETGVTQSPTHLIKTRGQQVTLRCSSQSGHNTVSWYQQALGQGPQFIFQYYREEENGRGNFPPRFSGLQFPNYSSELNVNALELDDSALYLCASSFGGDRVGSETQYFGPGTRLLVL.

A single count supports this clone. This chain connects TRBV19 to TRBJ1-1, with TRBD1 matching 8 bases. V shed 6 bases, J shed 0 bases, and the junction held 3 bases outside the gene matches. CDR1 is LNHDA and CDR2 is SQIVND in the germline V gene (reference sequence). This CDR3 has 14 residues. The CDR3 loop is CASSPDRVNTEAFF. The CDR3 bases are TGTGCCAGTAGCCCGGACAGGGTGAACACTGAAGCTTTCTTT.

This chain uses TRBV7-2 with TRBJ1-6, with D maybe TRBD1 (6 bases). Germline V gene sequence: CDR1 SGHTA, CDR2 FQGNSA. Deletions cut 6 bases from V and 4 bases from J, with 10 bases between. The CDR3 runs 14 residues. The CDR3 spells CASSLGTYNSPLHF. The CDR3 DNA sequence: TGTGCCAGCAGTCTCGGGACATATAATTCACCCCTCCACTTT.

V usage is TRBV7-2 and J usage is TRBJ2-1; perhaps TRBD1 as D (6 bases). CDR1 SGHTA and CDR2 FQGNSA come from the germline V gene. V gave up 5 bases and J gave up 0 bases, with 11 bases separating them. This CDR3 has 15 residues. The CDR3 here is CASSLRDTSYNEQFF. The CDR3 nucleotides are TGTGCCAGCAGCCTACGGGACACCTCCTACAATGAGCAGTTCTTC.

V is TRBV7-2 and J is TRBJ1-1; TRBD1 is a possible D gene (6 bases). Trimming removed 1 base from V and 4 bases from J, with 10 bases in between. The CDR3 covers 14 residues. Germline V gene data show CDR1 as SGHTA and CDR2 as FQGNSA. CDR3 sequence: CASSLGGASTEAFF. The CDR3 bases are TGTGCCAGCAGCTTAGGGGGGGCGAGCACTGAAGCTTTCTTT. The variable domain in full, with the rest retrieved from reference TRBV7-2 and TRBJ1-1, is GAGVSQSPSNKVTEKGKDVELRCDPISGHTALYWYRQSLGQGLEFLIYFQGNSAPDKSGLPSDRFSAERTGGSVSTLTIQRTQQEDSAVYLCASSLGGASTEAFFGQGTRLTVV.

J is TRBJ1-4 and V is TRBV5-1; no reliable D call. The length of the CDR3 is 14 residues. Germline V CDR1 and CDR2: SGHRS, YFSETQ. V was pared by 1 base and J by 4 bases, with 8 bases between. The CDR3 here is CASSLTAYNEKLFF. The CDR3 bases are TGCGCCAGCAGCTTGACAGCCTATAATGAAAAACTGTTTTTT.

The CDR3 here is CASSEGGMRTEAFF. The CDR3 bases are TGTGCCAGCAGTGAAGGGGGGATGAGAACTGAAGCTTTCTTT. The V gene is TRBV6-1, the J gene TRBJ1-1; D might be TRBD1 (5 bases). The CDR3 is 14 amino acids. The germline V and J ends were trimmed by 1 base and 5 bases, with 11 bases remaining between them. CDR1 and CDR2 (germline): MNHNS, SASEGT.

V gene TRBV14 combines with J gene TRBJ1-2; TRBD1 might be the D (6 bases). The CDR3 is made up of 14 amino acids. Germline lookup yields CDR1 SGHDN and CDR2 FVKESK. Trimming shortened V by 4 bases and J by 2 bases, and 11 bases separated the two germline ends. DNA for the CDR3: TGTGCCAGCAGCCGGCAGGGGAAAAACTATGGCTACACCTTC. Its protein product is CASSRQGKNYGYTF.

This chain joins TRBV5-4 and TRBJ1-1, with TRBD1 as a possible D gene (6 bases). Germline CDR1 SGHNT, CDR2 YYREEE (reference sequence). The ends were cut back, 4 bases at V and 3 bases at J, with 16 bases in the middle. This CDR3 region has 15 residues. The CDR3 DNA follows: TGTGCCAGCAGCCTTCGACACCCAGGGGACACTGAAGCTTTCTTT. Its translation is CASSLRHPGDTEAFF.

The rearrangement links TRBV9 to TRBJ2-1; 7 bases align to TRBD1. This CDR3 is built from 16 residues. In germline, CDR1 is SGDLS, CDR2 YYNGEE. J was trimmed by 1 base and V by 2 bases; bases with no gene match: 6. The CDR3 DNA reads as TGTGCCAGCAGCGTTGTGGGGACAGTTTCCTACAATGAGCAGTTCTTC. It translates to CASSVVGTVSYNEQFF.

V is TRBV11-2 and J is TRBJ1-2; no reliable D call. The V end lost 2 bases, the J end lost 5 bases, and 3 bases lay between the germline ends. Germline V lookup: CDR1 SGHAT, CDR2 FQNNGV. The CDR3 contains 11 residues. CDR3 DNA sequence: TGTGCCAGCAGCTTACAGTATGGCTACACCTTC. It specifies CASSLQYGYTF. Based on the CDR3 plus reference TRBV11-2 and TRBJ1-2, the full variable domain is EAGVAQSPRYKIIEKRQSVAFWCNPISGHATLYWYQQILGQGPKLLIQFQNNGVVDDSQLPKDRFSAERLKGVDSTLKIQPAKLEDSAVYLCASSLQYGYTFGSGTRLTVV.

This chain uses TRBV9 with TRBJ2-1; D is undetermined. Trimming cost V 0 bases and J 3 bases, with 10 bases left between them. The CDR3 is 15 amino acids. Germline V CDR1 and CDR2: SGDLS, YYNGEE. The CDR3 region has the DNA TGTGCCAGCAGCGTAGGTGGGGAAGACTACAATGAGCAGTTCTTC. As protein: CASSVGGEDYNEQFF.

The CDR3 reads CASSYRGRTDTQYF. Here the CDR3 DNA reads TGTGCCAGCAGTTACAGGGGTAGGACAGATACGCAGTATTTT. This chain links TRBV6-5 with TRBJ2-3; tentative D call: TRBD1 (5 bases). Trimming removed 2 bases from V and 3 bases from J, with 9 bases in between. The CDR3 sequence is 14 residues long. Per germline, CDR1 MNHEY and CDR2 SVGAGI.

The V call is TRBV5-6, the J call TRBJ2-3, with 8 positions matching TRBD1. Unmatched junction bases numbered 7, after V lost 0 bases and J lost 4 bases. The CDR3 is 16 residues long. The V gene's germline CDR1 is SGHDT and CDR2 YYEEEE. The CDR3 sequence is CASSLELQGAADTQYF. The CDR3 region has the DNA TGTGCCAGCAGCTTGGAACTCCAGGGGGCGGCAGATACGCAGTATTTT.

J is TRBJ2-6 and V is TRBV24-1; D ambiguous. Germline V lookup: CDR1 KGHDR, CDR2 SFDVKD. Trimming pared 4 bases from V and 0 bases from J, leaving 9 bases between. This CDR3 has 16 amino acids. The chain's CDR3 is CATSENDNSGANVLTF. CDR3 bases: TGTGCCACCAGTGAAAATGACAACTCTGGGGCCAACGTCCTGACTTTC.

V is TRBV12-3 or TRBV12-4 and J is TRBJ1-5; weak D call: TRBD1 (6 bases). The CDR3 spans 12 residues. Trimming pared 6 bases from V and 4 bases from J, leaving 7 bases between. The CDR3: CASSQGNQPQHF. The DNA for the CDR3 is TGTGCCAGCAGCCAGGGGAATCAGCCCCAGCATTTT.

The chain recombines TRBV5-1 with TRBJ1-1, with a possible D match to TRBD1 (6 bases). The length of the CDR3 is 14 residues. The germline V gene encodes CDR1 SGHRS and CDR2 YFSETQ. Between the trimmed V and J ends, which lost 0 bases and 0 bases, there was a span of 6 bases. CDR3 bases: TGCGCCAGCAGCTTGGAGGGGGTGAACACTGAAGCTTTCTTT. Amino acids: CASSLEGVNTEAFF.

This sequence joins TRBV4-3 and TRBJ1-6; D is unresolved. The CDR3 has 15 residues. The V gene's germline CDR1 is LGHNA and CDR2 YSLEER. V lost 0 bases, J lost 7 bases, and 10 bases lay in between. The DNA of the CDR3 is TGCGCCAGCAGCCAAGAATTACACAGCAATTCACCCCTCCACTTT. Translating it yields CASSQELHSNSPLHF.

This chain joins TRBV20-1 and TRBJ2-5; D is unclear. The CDR3 covers 11 residues. V was clipped by 5 bases and J by 10 bases, with 14 bases between them. CDR1 is DFQATT and CDR2 is SNEGSKA in the germline V gene (reference sequence). This chain's CDR3 is CSAGPQEDQYF. The CDR3 bases are TGCAGTGCTGGGCCCCAAGAGGACCAGTACTTC.

The V and J genes are TRBV14 and TRBJ1-1; D is perhaps TRBD1 (5 bases). The germline V gene has CDR1 SGHDN and CDR2 FVKESK. V was clipped by 2 bases and J by 6 bases, with 19 bases between them. This CDR3 has 16 amino acids. CDR3: CASSQISVRAYAEAFF. DNA for the CDR3: TGTGCCAGCAGCCAAATCTCCGTCAGGGCTTATGCTGAAGCTTTCTTT.